Sequencing of this T cell receptor (beta chain) was carried out in a study of cytomegalovirus exposure and HLA in healthy donors. For the study at large: The roughly 120 validation repertoires matched the 650 to 850 first-cohort repertoires in platform, a later analysis reported.

CDR1 is MNHNS, CDR2 SASEGT, per germline. There are 13 residues in the CDR3. After removal of 2 bases from V and 11 bases from J, the junction contained 5 bases not matched to a gene. Points from the study as a whole: Most TCR sequences proved rare, with some public TCRs found in many donors. The authors enumerated 150 to 200 TCR beta chains as linked to cytomegalovirus.

With respect to this clone: Its target is unknown.

Here immunoSEQ multiplex PCR was the method, and the copy in TCRdb shows in-frame clones only, minus some. The table records roughly 56,000 clones, roughly 94% of them present only once. The rearrangement joins TRBV6-1 to TRBJ2-1; TRBD2 agrees at 8 bases. This TCR came from a man aged 18-30 years in good health and CMV-seronegative. The sample was PBMCs. The chain's CDR3 is CASSESGGVQQFF. As DNA, the CDR3 is TGTGCCAGCAGTGAATCGGGGGGGGTACAGCAGTTCTTC.